This T cell receptor beta chain derives from a study of cytomegalovirus exposure and HLA in healthy donors. Study outcomes and limitations: No immune exposure information besides CMV serostatus was available. Donors were assumed by presence/absence analyses to have roughly uniform sequencing depth.

Note on this clone: Antigen: not known.

The PCR had 60 Vbeta and 13 Jbeta primers. Assay: immunoSEQ multiplex PCR; the TCRdb copy retains only in-frame clones and omits some. The sample shows about 110,000 clones, approximately 79% of them seen only once. This CDR3 is built from 14 residues. CDR1 is MNHEY, CDR2 SVGAGI, per germline. Trimming removed 5 bases from V and 0 bases from J, with 8 bases in between. The sequenced material came from PBMCs. This sequence originates from a man aged 25 to 40 in good health and CMV-seropositive. The chain links TRBV6-5 to TRBJ2-1; maybe TRBD1 (5 bases). DNA of the CDR3: TGTGCCAGCAGTCGACAGAGCTCCTACAATGAGCAGTTCTTC. Amino acid sequence: CASSRQSSYNEQFF.